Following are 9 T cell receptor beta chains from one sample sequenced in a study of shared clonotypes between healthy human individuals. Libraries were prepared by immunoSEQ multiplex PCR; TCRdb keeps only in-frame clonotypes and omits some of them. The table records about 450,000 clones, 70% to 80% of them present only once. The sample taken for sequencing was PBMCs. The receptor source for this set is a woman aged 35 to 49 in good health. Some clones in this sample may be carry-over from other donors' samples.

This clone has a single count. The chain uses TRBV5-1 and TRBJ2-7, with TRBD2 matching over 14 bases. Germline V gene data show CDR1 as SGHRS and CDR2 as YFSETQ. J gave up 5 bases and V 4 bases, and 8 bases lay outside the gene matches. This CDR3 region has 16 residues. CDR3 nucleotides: TGCGCCAGCAGCCCGGGACTAGCGGGGGACGCCCACGAGCAGTACTTC. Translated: CASSPGLAGDAHEQYF.

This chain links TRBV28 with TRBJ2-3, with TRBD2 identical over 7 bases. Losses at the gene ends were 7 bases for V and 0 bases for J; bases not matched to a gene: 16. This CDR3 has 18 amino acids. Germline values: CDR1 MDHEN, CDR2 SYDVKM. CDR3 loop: CASTSGGDFTSSTDTQYF. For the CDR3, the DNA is TGTGCCAGCACCAGTGGGGGGGACTTTACTTCTAGCACAGATACGCAGTATTTT.

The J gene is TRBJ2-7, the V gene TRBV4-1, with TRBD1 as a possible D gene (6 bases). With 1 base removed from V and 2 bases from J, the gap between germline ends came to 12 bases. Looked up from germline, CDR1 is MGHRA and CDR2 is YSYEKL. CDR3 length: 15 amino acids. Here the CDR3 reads CASSQAQGSPYEQYF. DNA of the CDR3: TGCGCCAGCAGCCAAGCCCAGGGGTCGCCCTACGAGCAGTACTTC.

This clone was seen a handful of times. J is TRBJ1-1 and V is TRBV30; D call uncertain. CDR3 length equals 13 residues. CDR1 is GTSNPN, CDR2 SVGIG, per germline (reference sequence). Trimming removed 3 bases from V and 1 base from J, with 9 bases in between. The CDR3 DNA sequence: TGTGCCTGGAGGGGGATGTCGAACACTGAAGCTTTCTTT. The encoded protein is CAWRGMSNTEAFF.

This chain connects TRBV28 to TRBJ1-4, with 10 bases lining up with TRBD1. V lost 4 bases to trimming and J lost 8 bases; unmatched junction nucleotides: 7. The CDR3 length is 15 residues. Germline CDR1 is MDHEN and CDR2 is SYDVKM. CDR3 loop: CASSSRQGAEEKLFF. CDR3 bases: TGTGCCAGCAGTTCTCGACAGGGGGCAGAGGAAAAACTGTTTTTT.

The CDR3 DNA follows: TGTGCCAGCAGTGAAGCAGCTGGCGGCTACGAGCAGTACTTC. Residues: CASSEAAGGYEQYF. The chain links TRBV6-1 to TRBJ2-7; D is uncertain. This CDR3 spans 14 amino acids. The ends were cut back, 0 bases at V and 3 bases at J, with 9 bases in the middle. Germline V lookup: CDR1 MNHNS, CDR2 SASEGT.

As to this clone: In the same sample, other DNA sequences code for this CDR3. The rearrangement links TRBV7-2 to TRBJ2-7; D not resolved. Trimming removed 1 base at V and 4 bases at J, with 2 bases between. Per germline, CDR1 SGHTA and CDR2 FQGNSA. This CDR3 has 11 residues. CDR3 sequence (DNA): TGTGCCAGCAGCTTAGTTTACGAGCAGTACTTC. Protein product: CASSLVYEQYF.

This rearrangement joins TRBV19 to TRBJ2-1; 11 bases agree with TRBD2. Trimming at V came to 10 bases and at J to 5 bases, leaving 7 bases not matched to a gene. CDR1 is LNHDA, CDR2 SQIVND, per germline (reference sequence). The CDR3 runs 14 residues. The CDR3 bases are TGTGCCACTCTACTAGCGGGAGAACACAATGAGCAGTTCTTC. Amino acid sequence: CATLLAGEHNEQFF.

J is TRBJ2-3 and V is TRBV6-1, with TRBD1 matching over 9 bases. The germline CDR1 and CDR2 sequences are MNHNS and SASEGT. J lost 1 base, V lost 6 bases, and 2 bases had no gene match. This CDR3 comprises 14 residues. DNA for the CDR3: TGTGCCAGCAGCTGGGACAGGGGCACAGATACGCAGTATTTT. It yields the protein CASSWDRGTDTQYF.